Following are 22 T cell receptor beta chains from one sample sequenced in a study of T cell responses to AZD1222 COVID-19 vaccine. Sequencing used immunoSEQ multiplex PCR; TCRdb keeps in-frame clones, though not all of them. The sample carries 94,000 or so clones, 85% to 90% recorded once. This sample comprised peripheral blood, obtained on day 0 of AZD1222 vaccination. The source is an adult in good health.

This clone has just one count. The V call is TRBV6-2 or TRBV6-3, the J call TRBJ1-5; maybe TRBD1 (6 bases). Between the trimmed V and J ends, which lost 5 bases and 2 bases, there was a span of 13 bases. CDR1 MNHEY and CDR2 SVGEGT come from the germline V gene. This CDR3 region has 15 residues. CDR3 protein: CASSIGQFGNQPQHF. CDR3 nucleotide sequence: TGTGCCAGCAGTATAGGACAGTTCGGCAATCAGCCCCAGCATTTT.

The chain couples TRBV19 to TRBJ2-7, with 8 positions matching TRBD1. The CDR3 sequence is 15 residues long. CDR1 and CDR2 from the germline V gene are LNHDA and SQIVND (reference sequence). V dropped 1 base and J dropped 5; count of bases not matched to a gene: 7. CDR3 coding DNA: TGTGCCAGTAGTATAGTGCGCAGGGGGCACGACGAGCAGTACTTC. Translating gives CASSIVRRGHDEQYF.

This chain joins TRBV7-9 and TRBJ1-3; maybe TRBD1 (6 bases). The CDR3 spans 14 residues. The germline CDR1 and CDR2 sequences are SEHNR and FQNEAQ (reference sequence). The ends were cut back, 3 bases at V and 4 bases at J, with 10 bases in the middle. The CDR3, as DNA: TGTGCCAGCAGCTTTGGGACAACCGGAAACACCATATATTTT. It is translated as CASSFGTTGNTIYF.

This rearrangement joins TRBV28 to TRBJ2-1, with D possibly being TRBD1 (6 bases). CDR3 length: 17 amino acids. CDR1 and CDR2 (germline): MDHEN, SYDVKM. Between the trimmed V and J ends, which lost 4 bases and 9 bases, there was a span of 25 bases. The CDR3 sequence is CASSSHVIGAGDGEQFF. DNA of the CDR3: TGTGCCAGCAGTTCACACGTAATAGGGGCAGGGGATGGTGAGCAGTTCTTC.

The genes are TRBV18 and TRBJ2-7; TRBD1 agrees at 8 bases. This CDR3 contains 17 residues. CDR1 KGHSH and CDR2 LQKENI come from the germline V gene. V was pared by 2 bases and J by 0 bases, with 9 bases of the junction left unmatched. Written as DNA, the CDR3 is TGTGCCAGCTCACCATCACTGGGGGGACAGGTCTCCTACGAGCAGTACTTC. Protein product: CASSPSLGGQVSYEQYF.

The rearrangement joins TRBV5-5 to TRBJ1-2, with D possibly matching TRBD1 (6 bases). This CDR3 is built from 13 residues. Deletions cut 2 bases from V and 4 bases from J, with 9 bases between. Germline loops: CDR1 SGHKS, CDR2 YYEKEE (reference sequence). The CDR3 coding sequence is TGTGCCAGCAGCTTACAGGGAGGCTATGGCTACACCTTC. Protein sequence: CASSLQGGYGYTF.

This clone was seen a few times. The rearrangement links TRBV11-2 to TRBJ1-5, with a weak D call TRBD1 (5 bases). CDR3 length: 15 amino acids. Germline V gives CDR1 SGHAT, CDR2 FQNNGV. The ends were cut back, 3 bases at V and 0 bases at J, with 9 bases in the middle. Written as DNA, the CDR3 is TGTGCCAGCAGCTTGGGGCGGGTTAGCAATCAGCCCCAGCATTTT. This gives the protein CASSLGRVSNQPQHF.

The chain employs TRBV2 and TRBJ1-5; D is undetermined. The CDR3 runs 15 residues. Trimming pared 7 bases from V and 0 bases from J, leaving 13 bases between. Germline CDR1 SNHLY, CDR2 FYNNEI. CDR3 DNA: TGTGCCAGCAAAGTCATGCATAGTAGCAATCAGCCCCAGCATTTT. This gives the protein CASKVMHSSNQPQHF.

The chain has TRBV19 and TRBJ2-6; 7 bases are shared with TRBD2. V shed 9 bases, J shed 4 bases, and the junction held 9 bases outside the gene matches. Germline V gene lookup returns CDR1 LNHDA and CDR2 SQIVND (reference sequence). This CDR3 comprises 15 residues. CDR3 coding DNA: TGTGCCAGCAAGGGAGGGTCCTCCGGGGCCAACGTCCTGACTTTC. Translating it yields CASKGGSSGANVLTF.

The V and J genes are TRBV7-2 and TRBJ1-3; 7 positions agree with TRBD1. The CDR3 covers 15 residues. Germline CDR1 is SGHTA and CDR2 is FQGNSA. Unmatched junction bases numbered 7, after V lost 5 bases and J lost 3 bases. CDR3 nucleotide sequence: TGTGCCAGCAGCCCAGACAGGGTACGTGGAAACACCATATATTTT. Protein sequence: CASSPDRVRGNTIYF.

This sequence joins TRBV7-2 and TRBJ1-5; D remains unclear. The CDR3 spans 13 residues. Germline values: CDR1 SGHTA, CDR2 FQGNSA. The V end lost 5 bases, the J end lost 4 bases, and 9 bases lay between the germline ends. DNA of the CDR3: TGTGCCAGCAGCCCGGACCTGAATCAGCCCCAGCATTTT. Its protein is CASSPDLNQPQHF.

The J gene is TRBJ1-1, the V gene TRBV5-1; 9 bases agree with TRBD1. The ends lost 7 bases at V and 1 base at J; junction bases unmatched: 8. The V gene's germline CDR1 is SGHRS and CDR2 YFSETQ. This CDR3 spans 15 amino acids. The CDR3 region has the DNA TGCGCCAGCGGGGACAGGGAAGACCCGAACACTGAAGCTTTCTTT. Its protein is CASGDREDPNTEAFF.

The chain's CDR3 is CASSFQGGAYEQYF. DNA for the CDR3: TGTGCCAGCAGTTTCCAGGGGGGGGCCTACGAGCAGTACTTC. The chain couples TRBV27 to TRBJ2-7; tentatively, D is TRBD1 or TRBD2 (7 bases each). Germline CDR1 reads MNHEY; CDR2 reads SMNVEV (reference sequence). The CDR3 runs to 14 residues. Trimming took 3 bases from V and 2 from J, leaving 11 bases between them.

The V and J genes are TRBV28 and TRBJ2-7; weak D call: TRBD1 (6 bases). The V gene's germline CDR1 is MDHEN and CDR2 SYDVKM. This CDR3 comprises 16 residues. V dropped 4 bases and J dropped 5 bases, with 21 bases sitting between them. This chain's CDR3 is CASSSPATGGHHEQYF. The CDR3 DNA is TGTGCCAGCAGTTCCCCCGCGACAGGCGGTCATCACGAGCAGTACTTC. Full variable domain (rest looked up from reference TRBV28 and TRBJ2-7): DVKVTQSSRYLVKRTGEKVFLECVQDMDHENMFWYRQDPGLGLRLIYFSYDVKMKEKGDIPEGYSVSREKKERFSLILESASTNQTSMYLCASSSPATGGHHEQYFGPGTRLTVT.

The chain links TRBV28 to TRBJ1-3; no definite D call. The V end was cut by 8 bases, the J end by 0 bases, with 14 bases between. CDR1 is MDHEN and CDR2 is SYDVKM in the germline V gene. This CDR3 comprises 15 residues. The CDR3 DNA reads TGTGCCAGCTCTCTAGGACGCATCTCTGGAAACACCATATATTTT. It translates to CASSLGRISGNTIYF.

The rearrangement joins TRBV2 to TRBJ2-1; the match to TRBD2 covers 9 bases. Germline V CDR1 and CDR2: SNHLY, FYNNEI. The CDR3 is 13 amino acids. The junction had 5 bases not matched to a gene; V was cut back by 7 bases and J by 7 bases. Here the CDR3 reads CASNTLAGNEQFF. The CDR3 bases are TGTGCCAGCAACACCCTAGCGGGGAATGAGCAGTTCTTC.

This sequence joins TRBV21-1 and TRBJ2-3; TRBD2 is taken as the D call from the table, unchecked against the DNA. TRBV21-1 is a listed pseudogene. CDR3 length: 15 amino acids. This chain's CDR3 is CASSKEERSTDTQYF. The CDR3 DNA is TGTGCCAGCAGCAAAGAGGAGCGCTCCACAGATACGCAGTATTTT.

On this clone itself: The same CDR3 is also encoded by other DNA sequences in this sample. The V call is TRBV18, the J call TRBJ2-5; 7 bases fit TRBD1. CDR3 length: 14 residues. J was trimmed by 2 bases and V by 4 bases; bases with no gene match: 4. Germline V CDR1 and CDR2: KGHSH, LQKENI. Here the CDR3 DNA reads TGTGCCAGCTCACGAGGACAGGCGCAAGAGACCCAGTACTTC. Translated: CASSRGQAQETQYF. Combining the CDR3 with reference TRBV18 and TRBJ2-5 gives the whole variable domain NAGVMQNPRHLVRRRGQEARLRCSPMKGHSHVYWYRQLPEEGLKFMVYLQKENIIDESGMPKERFSAEFPKEGPSILRIQQVVRGDSAAYFCASSRGQAQETQYFGPGTRLLVL.

The chain's CDR3 is CASSYREINTEAFF. The CDR3 DNA follows: TGTGCCAGCAGTTACAGGGAGATTAACACTGAAGCTTTCTTT. V usage is TRBV6-2 or TRBV6-3 and J usage is TRBJ1-1, with D uncertain. Germline V gives CDR1 MNHEY, CDR2 SVGEGT. The ends were cut back, 2 bases at V and 2 bases at J, with 9 bases in the middle. The CDR3 consists of 14 residues.

V is TRBV30 and J is TRBJ2-7; 13 bases align to TRBD2. Germline CDR1 GTSNPN, CDR2 SVGIG (reference sequence). CDR3 length: 14 amino acids. V lost 3 bases and J lost 5; bases outside the gene matches: 4. The CDR3 spells CAWSLGLAGDEQYF. The CDR3 coding sequence is TGTGCCTGGAGCCTCGGACTAGCGGGAGACGAGCAGTACTTC.

The rearrangement uses TRBV10-1 and TRBJ2-5; unclear D gene. The germline CDR1 and CDR2 sequences are WNHNN and SYGVQD (reference sequence). V lost 1 base to trimming and J lost 0 bases, with 6 bases between them. CDR3 length: 14 amino acids. This CDR3 is CASSEWKDQETQYF. CDR3 DNA sequence: TGCGCCAGCAGTGAGTGGAAGGACCAAGAGACCCAGTACTTC.

This chain links TRBV28 with TRBJ2-7; the D gene is possibly TRBD2 (5 bases). The V end was cut by 2 bases, the J end by 3 bases, with 17 bases between. The CDR3 has 16 residues. CDR1 is MDHEN and CDR2 is SYDVKM in the germline V gene. The CDR3 DNA reads TGTGCCAGCAGTTTACGGGGATTATCCCTCCTCTACGAGCAGTACTTC. It is translated as CASSLRGLSLLYEQYF.